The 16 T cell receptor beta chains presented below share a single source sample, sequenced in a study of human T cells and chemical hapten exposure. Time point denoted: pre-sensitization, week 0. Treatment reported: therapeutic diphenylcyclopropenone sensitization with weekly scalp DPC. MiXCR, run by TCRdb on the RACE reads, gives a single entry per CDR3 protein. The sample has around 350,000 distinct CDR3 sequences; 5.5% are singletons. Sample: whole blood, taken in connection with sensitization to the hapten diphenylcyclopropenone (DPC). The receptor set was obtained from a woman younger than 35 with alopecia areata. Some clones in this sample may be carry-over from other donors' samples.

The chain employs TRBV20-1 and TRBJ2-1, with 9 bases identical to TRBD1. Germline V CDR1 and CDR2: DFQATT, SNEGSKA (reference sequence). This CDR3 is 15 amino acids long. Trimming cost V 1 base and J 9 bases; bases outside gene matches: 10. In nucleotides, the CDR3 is TGCAGTGCTAGAGTCGGGGGACAGGGTTTGCCTGAGCAGTTCTTC. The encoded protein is CSARVGGQGLPEQFF.

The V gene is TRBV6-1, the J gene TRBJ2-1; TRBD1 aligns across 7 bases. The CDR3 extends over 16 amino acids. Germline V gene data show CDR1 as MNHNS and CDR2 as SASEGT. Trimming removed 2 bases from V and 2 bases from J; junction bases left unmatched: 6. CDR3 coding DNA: TGTGCCAGCAGTGAAAACCGGGACAGCACCTACAATGAGCAGTTCTTC. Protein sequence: CASSENRDSTYNEQFF.

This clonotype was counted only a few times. CDR3 bases: TGTGCCAGCAGCTCCAAAAGGGGGACTAGCGGGGCCGAGCAGTACTTC. Its translation is CASSSKRGTSGAEQYF. The chain couples TRBV11-2 to TRBJ2-7; 13 bases line up with TRBD2. J was trimmed by 6 bases and V by 4 bases; bases with no gene match: 9. Germline-derived CDR1 and CDR2 are SGHAT and FQNNGV. The CDR3 runs to 16 residues.

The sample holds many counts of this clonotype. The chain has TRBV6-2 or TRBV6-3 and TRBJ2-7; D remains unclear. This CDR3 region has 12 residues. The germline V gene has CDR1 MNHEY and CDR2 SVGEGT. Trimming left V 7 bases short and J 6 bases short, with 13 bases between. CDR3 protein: CASTLPGLEQYF. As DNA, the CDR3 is TGTGCCAGCACTCTCCCCGGCCTCGAGCAGTACTTC.

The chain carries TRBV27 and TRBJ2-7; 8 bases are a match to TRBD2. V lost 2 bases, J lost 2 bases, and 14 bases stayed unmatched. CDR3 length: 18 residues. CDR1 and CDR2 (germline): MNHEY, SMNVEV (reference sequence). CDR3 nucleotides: TGTGCCAGCAGTTTAGGTGTCGGGTCGGCGGGGGGAACCTACGAGCAGTACTTC. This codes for CASSLGVGSAGGTYEQYF.

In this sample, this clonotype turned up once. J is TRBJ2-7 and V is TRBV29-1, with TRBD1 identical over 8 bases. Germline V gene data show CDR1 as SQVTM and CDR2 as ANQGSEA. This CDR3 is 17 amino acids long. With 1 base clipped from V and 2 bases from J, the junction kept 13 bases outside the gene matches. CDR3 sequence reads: CSVEVMGTGTGPYEQYF. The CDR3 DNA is TGCAGCGTTGAAGTGATGGGGACCGGGACAGGCCCCTACGAGCAGTACTTC.

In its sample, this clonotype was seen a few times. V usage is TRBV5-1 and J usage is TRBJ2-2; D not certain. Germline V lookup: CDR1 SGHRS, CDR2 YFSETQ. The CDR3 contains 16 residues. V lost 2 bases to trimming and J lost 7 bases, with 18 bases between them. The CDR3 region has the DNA TGCGCCAGCAGCTTTGTGGTTAGCTCTTATGGCGGGGAGCTGTTTTTT. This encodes CASSFVVSSYGGELFF.

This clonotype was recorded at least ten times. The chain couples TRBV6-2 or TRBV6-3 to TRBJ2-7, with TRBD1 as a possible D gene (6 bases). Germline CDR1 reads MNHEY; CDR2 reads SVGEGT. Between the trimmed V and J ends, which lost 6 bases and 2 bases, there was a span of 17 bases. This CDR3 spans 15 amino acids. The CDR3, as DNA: TGTGCCAGCAGCGACACAGGACAGAAGCCCTACGAGCAGTACTTC. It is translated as CASSDTGQKPYEQYF.

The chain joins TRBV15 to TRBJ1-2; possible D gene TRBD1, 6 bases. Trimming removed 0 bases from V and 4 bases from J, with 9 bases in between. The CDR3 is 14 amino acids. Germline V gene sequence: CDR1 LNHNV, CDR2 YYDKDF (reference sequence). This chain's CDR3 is CATSREDSLYGYTF. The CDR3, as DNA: TGTGCCACCAGCAGAGAGGACAGCCTCTATGGCTACACCTTC.

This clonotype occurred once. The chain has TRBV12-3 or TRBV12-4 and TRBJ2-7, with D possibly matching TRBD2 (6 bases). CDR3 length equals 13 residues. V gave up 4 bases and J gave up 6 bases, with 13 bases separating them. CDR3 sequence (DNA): TGTGCCAGCAGTTATGACTGGAGGGGCGAGCAGTACTTC. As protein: CASSYDWRGEQYF.

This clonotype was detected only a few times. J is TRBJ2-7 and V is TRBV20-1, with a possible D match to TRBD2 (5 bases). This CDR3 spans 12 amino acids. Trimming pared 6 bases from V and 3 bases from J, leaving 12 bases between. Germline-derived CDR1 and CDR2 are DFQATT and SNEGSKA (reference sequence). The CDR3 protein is CSAVPTIYEQYF. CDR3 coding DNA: TGCAGTGCCGTCCCGACTATCTACGAGCAGTACTTC.

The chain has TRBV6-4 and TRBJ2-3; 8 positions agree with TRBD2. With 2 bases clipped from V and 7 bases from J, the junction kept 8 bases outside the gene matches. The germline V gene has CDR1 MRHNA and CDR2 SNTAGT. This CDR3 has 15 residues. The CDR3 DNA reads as TGTGCCAGCAGTGACGAGGCGGGGGGACCCCATACGCAGTATTTT. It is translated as CASSDEAGGPHTQYF.

The CDR3 sequence: CASSSSGTNYNEQFF. The DNA for the CDR3 is TGTGCCAGCAGCTCGTCCGGGACAAATTACAATGAGCAGTTCTTC. The rearrangement joins TRBV7-2 to TRBJ2-1; TRBD1 might be the D (6 bases). Germline values: CDR1 SGHTA, CDR2 FQGNSA. The length of the CDR3 is 15 residues. V lost 4 bases and J 4 bases, leaving 14 bases between the germline ends.

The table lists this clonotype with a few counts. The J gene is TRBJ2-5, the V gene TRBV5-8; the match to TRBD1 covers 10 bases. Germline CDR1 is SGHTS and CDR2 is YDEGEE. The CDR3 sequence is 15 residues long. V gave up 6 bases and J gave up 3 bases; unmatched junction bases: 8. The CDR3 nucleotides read TGTGCCAGCACCTCAGGACAGGGGGTCGAAGAGACCCAGTACTTC. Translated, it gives CASTSGQGVEETQYF.

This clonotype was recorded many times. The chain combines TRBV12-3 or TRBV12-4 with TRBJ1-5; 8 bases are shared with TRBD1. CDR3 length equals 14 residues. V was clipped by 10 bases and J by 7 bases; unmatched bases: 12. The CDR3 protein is CATWTGFAGQPQHF. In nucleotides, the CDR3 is TGTGCCACCTGGACAGGGTTTGCGGGACAGCCCCAGCATTTT.

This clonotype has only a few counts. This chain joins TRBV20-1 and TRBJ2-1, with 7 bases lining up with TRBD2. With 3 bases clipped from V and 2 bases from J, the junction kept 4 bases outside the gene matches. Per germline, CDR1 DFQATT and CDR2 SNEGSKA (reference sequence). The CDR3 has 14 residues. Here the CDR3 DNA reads TGCAGTGCTAGCCCGAGCGGGGCCTACAATGAGCAGTTCTTC. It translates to CSASPSGAYNEQFF.